The clone carrying this T cell receptor beta chain was seen repeatedly, ten times or more. Graves' hyperthyroidism showing no ophthalmopathy progression within 18 months was considered stable. Diagnoses used clinical symptoms, serum thyroxine and TRAb, thyroid ultrasound and orbital computed tomography. The authors took PBMCs from 10 ml fresh peripheral blood. The data were taken from a study of T cells in Graves' hyperthyroidism and ophthalmopathy. As for the study in general: It was at initial diagnosis, before any treatment, that peripheral blood was collected.

Amplification of TCR beta CDR3 regions was performed using RNA transcripts as template. Primed by the HTBI set, a first-round RT-PCR was run on the TCR CDR3. Each CDR3 protein gets one entry after TCRdb re-called the multiplex PCR reads with MiXCR. The sample shows 400,000 to 500,000 distinct CDR3 sequences, approximately 15% of them seen only once. Germline V gene lookup returns CDR1 SGHAT and CDR2 FQNNGV. The CDR3 consists of 16 residues. V lost 5 bases and J 5 bases, leaving 18 bases between the germline ends. The sequence was obtained from a woman aged 18-29 years with Graves' hyperthyroidism. The gene calls are TRBV11-2 and TRBJ2-2; D is perhaps TRBD1 or TRBD2 (5 bases each). Sequenced sample: blood. CDR3 residues: CASSPDYGAPTGELFF. The CDR3, as DNA: TGTGCCAGCAGCCCGGATTACGGGGCGCCGACCGGGGAGCTGTTTTTT.